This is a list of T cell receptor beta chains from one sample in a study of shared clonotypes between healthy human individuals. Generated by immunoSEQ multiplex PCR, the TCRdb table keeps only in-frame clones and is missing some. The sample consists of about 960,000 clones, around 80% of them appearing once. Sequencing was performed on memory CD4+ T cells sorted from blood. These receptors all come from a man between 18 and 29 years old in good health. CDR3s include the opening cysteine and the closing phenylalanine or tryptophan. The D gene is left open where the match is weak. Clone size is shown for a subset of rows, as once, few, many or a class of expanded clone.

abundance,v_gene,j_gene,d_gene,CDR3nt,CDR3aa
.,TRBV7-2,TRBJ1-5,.,TGTGCCAGCAGCTTGGGGGGAAGGCAGCCCCAGCATTTT,CASSLGGRQPQHF
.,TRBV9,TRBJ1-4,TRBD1,TGTGCCAGCAGCGACGGGGCAGGGGGCAAATCGGAAAAACTGTTTTTT,CASSDGAGGKSEKLFF
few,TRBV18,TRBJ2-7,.,TGTGCCAGCTCACCACCGTCGCAGGGTCCCTACGAGCAGTACTTC,CASSPPSQGPYEQYF
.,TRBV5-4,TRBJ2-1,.,TGTGCCAGCAGCTCATCCGGGCCACGCTCCTACAATGAGCAGTTCTTC,CASSSSGPRSYNEQFF
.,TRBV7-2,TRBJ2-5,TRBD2,TGTGCCAGCAGCCCTGTGGTGCGGGAGTGGGAGACCCAGTACTTC,CASSPVVREWETQYF
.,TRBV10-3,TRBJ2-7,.,TGTGCCATCAGCCCAGGGCTGGGCGCCTACGAGCAGTACTTC,CAISPGLGAYEQYF
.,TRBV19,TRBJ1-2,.,TGTGCCAGTAGTATTAAGGGACTCCGCTATGGCTACACCTTC,CASSIKGLRYGYTF
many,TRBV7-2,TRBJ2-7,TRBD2,TGTGCCAGCAGCTTAGTAATAGCGGGATTTTACGAGCAGTACTTC,CASSLVIAGFYEQYF
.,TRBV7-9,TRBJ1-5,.,TGTGCCAGCAGTTTCGGGGGGCCTGAGCCCCAGCATTTT,CASSFGGPEPQHF
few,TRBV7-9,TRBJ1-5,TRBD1,TGTGCCAGCAGCTCGGACAGGGGAAGTAATCAGCCCCAGCATTTT,CASSSDRGSNQPQHF
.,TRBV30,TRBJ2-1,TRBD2,TGTGCCTGGAGTGTACGGCCTAGCGGGGTCTTTTACGGGAATGAGCAGTTCTTC,CAWSVRPSGVFYGNEQFF
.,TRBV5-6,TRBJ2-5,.,TGTGCCAGCAGCCCAAGCGGGTCGCGGGGTGTAGATGTGACCCAGTACTTC,CASSPSGSRGVDVTQYF
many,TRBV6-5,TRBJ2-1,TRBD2,TGTGCCAGCAGTTACTCTAGCGGGAGGTACAATGAGCAGTTCTTC,CASSYSSGRYNEQFF
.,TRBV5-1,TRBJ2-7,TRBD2,TGCGCCAGCAGCACGGGGCCCTCCGGGACTAGCGGGTCCTACGAGCAGTACTTC,CASSTGPSGTSGSYEQYF
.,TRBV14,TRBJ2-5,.,TGTGCCAGCAGCCGCCAAGAGACCCAGTACTTC,CASSRQETQYF
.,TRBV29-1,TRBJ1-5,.,TGCAGCGTTGGTAGTGTCAATGGACAGCCCCAGCATTTT,CSVGSVNGQPQHF
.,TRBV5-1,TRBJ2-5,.,TGCGCCAGCAGGTCTCAGGGTGGACAAGAGACCCAGTACTTC,CASRSQGGQETQYF
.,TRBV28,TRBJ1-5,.,TGTGCCAGCAGCTCCCCAATTCGGCCCCAGCATTTT,CASSSPIRPQHF
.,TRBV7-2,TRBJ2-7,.,TGTGCCAGCACCGCCCCCTTAGGGTACGAGCAGTACTTC,CASTAPLGYEQYF
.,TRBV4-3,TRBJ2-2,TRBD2,TGCGCCAGCAGCCAACCTACTAGCGGGAGAACCGGGGAGCTGTTTTTT,CASSQPTSGRTGELFF
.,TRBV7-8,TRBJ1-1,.,TGTGCCAGCAGCACTGTAGGGTGGACGAACACTGAAGCTTTCTTT,CASSTVGWTNTEAFF
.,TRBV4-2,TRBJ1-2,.,TGTGCCAGCAGGAGCGGGGTTAGCTATGGCTACACCTTC,CASRSGVSYGYTF
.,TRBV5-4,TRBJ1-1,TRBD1,TGTGCCAGCAGCCGGGCAGGGGGGATGAACACTGAAGCTTTCTTT,CASSRAGGMNTEAFF
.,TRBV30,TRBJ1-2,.,TGTGCCTGGAGTGTACTGAGGGGTCGAGGCTACACCTTC,CAWSVLRGRGYTF
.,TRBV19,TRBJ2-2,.,TGTGCCAGTAGTCCTCAGTATACCGGGGAGCTGTTTTTT,CASSPQYTGELFF
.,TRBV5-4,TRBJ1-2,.,TGTGCCAGCAGCTTAGACGGGTACTATGGCTACACCTTC,CASSLDGYYGYTF
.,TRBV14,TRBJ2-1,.,TGTGCCAGCAGCCAAGATTGGGCGCGCCACAATGAGCAGTTCTTC,CASSQDWARHNEQFF
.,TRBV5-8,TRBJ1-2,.,TGTGCCAGCAGAACGGCCTATAACTATGGCTACACCTTC,CASRTAYNYGYTF
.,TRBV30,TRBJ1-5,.,TGTGCCTGGGCCACGCCGCGGACTGGGGGCATCCAGCCCCAGCATTTT,CAWATPRTGGIQPQHF
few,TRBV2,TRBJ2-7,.,TGTGCCAGCAGTGATAGTTACTACGAGCAGTACTTC,CASSDSYYEQYF
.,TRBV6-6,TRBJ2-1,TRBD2,TGTGCCAGCAGTTCTCTAGCGGACTACAATGAGCAGTTCTTC,CASSSLADYNEQFF
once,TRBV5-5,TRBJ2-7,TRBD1,TGTGCCAGCAGCTTGGGACCGGGACAGGGGGTATCCGAGCAGTACTTC,CASSLGPGQGVSEQYF
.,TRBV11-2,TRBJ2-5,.,TGTGCCAGCAGCGAACAGGGCCAAGAGACCCAGTACTTC,CASSEQGQETQYF
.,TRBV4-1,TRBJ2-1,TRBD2,TGCGCCAGCAGCCAAGAATTAGCGGGGACTCCCTGGGGAAACAATGAGCAGTTCTTC,CASSQELAGTPWGNNEQFF
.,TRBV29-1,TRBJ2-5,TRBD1,TGCAGCGTTGAAGGGGTTGTACAGGGGCTCCAAGAGACCCAGTACTTC,CSVEGVVQGLQETQYF
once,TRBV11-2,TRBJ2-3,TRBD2,TGTGCCAGCAGTTCTAGCGGGAGGGCCCGAGATACGCAGTATTTT,CASSSSGRARDTQYF
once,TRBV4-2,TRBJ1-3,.,TGTGCCAGCAGCCAAGATCACGGGGCCGGAAACACCATATATTTT,CASSQDHGAGNTIYF
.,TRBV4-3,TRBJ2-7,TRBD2,TGCGCCAGCAGCCAAGATTATTTTGAGGGACTAGCGGACCCCTCCTACGAGCAGTACTTC,CASSQDYFEGLADPSYEQYF
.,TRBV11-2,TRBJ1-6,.,TGTGCCAGCAGCTTACAGCTACCCTCCTCATCACCCCTCCACTTT,CASSLQLPSSSPLHF
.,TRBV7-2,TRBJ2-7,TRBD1,TGTGCCAGCAGCAAGAGACAGGGAGTCAACGAGCAGTACTTC,CASSKRQGVNEQYF
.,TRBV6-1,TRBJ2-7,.,TGTGCCAGCAGAGGGGCCTCCTCCTACGAGCAGTACTTC,CASRGASSYEQYF
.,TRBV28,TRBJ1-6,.,TGTGCCAGCAGTTTAATTAGGAAATCACCCCTCCACTTT,CASSLIRKSPLHF
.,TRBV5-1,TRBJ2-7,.,TGCGCCAGCAGCTTGGTCGGCGGCTACGAGCAGTACTTC,CASSLVGGYEQYF
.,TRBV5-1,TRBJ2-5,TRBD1,TGCGCCAGCAGCTCAGGGGGCCTGGGAGAGACCCAGTACTTC,CASSSGGLGETQYF
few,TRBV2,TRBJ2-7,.,TGTGCCAGCTACCGGGACCCGACCCTGTACGAGCAGTACTTC,CASYRDPTLYEQYF
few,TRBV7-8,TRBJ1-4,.,TGTGCCAGCAGCCTAGACGGGGGAAAACTGTTTTTT,CASSLDGGKLFF
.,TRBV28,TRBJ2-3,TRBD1,TGTGCCAGCAGTTTGGGGGACAGGGCAAAGTATTTT,CASSLGDRAKYF
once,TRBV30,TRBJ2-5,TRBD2,TGTGCCTGGACAGCTAGGACTAGCGCAGAGACCCAGTACTTC,CAWTARTSAETQYF
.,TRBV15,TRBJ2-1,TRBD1,TGTGCCACCAGCAGAGGGACAGGGTTCGATGAGCAGTTCTTC,CATSRGTGFDEQFF
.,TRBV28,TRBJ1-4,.,TGTGCCAGTAGTGGACAGATTAATGAAAAACTGTTTTTT,CASSGQINEKLFF
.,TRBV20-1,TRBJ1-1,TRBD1,TGCAGTGCTAGAGCGGACAGGTCCGCTTTCTTT,CSARADRSAFF
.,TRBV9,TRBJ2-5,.,TGTGCCAGCAGCCCCCAAAACCAAGAGACCCAGTACTTC,CASSPQNQETQYF
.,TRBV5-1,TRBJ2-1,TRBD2,TGCGCCAGTAAAGTTAGCGGGAGAGCTATCCATGAGCAGTTCTTC,CASKVSGRAIHEQFF
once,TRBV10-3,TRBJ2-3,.,TGTGCCATCAGTGAGCCTCTCCGGGACACAGATACGCAGTATTTT,CAISEPLRDTDTQYF
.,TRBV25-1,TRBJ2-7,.,TGTGCCAGCAGTGTTAGCGGAACCTACGAGCAGTACTTC,CASSVSGTYEQYF